The clone carrying this TCR beta chain showed up just a few times. Amplified regions were TCR beta CDR3 sequences from RNA transcripts. A first-round RT-PCR of the TCR CDR3 used the HTBI primer set. TCRdb redid the calling of the multiplex PCR reads with MiXCR, one entry per CDR3 protein. The sample consists of hundreds of thousands of distinct CDR3 sequences, around 21% of them appearing once. The V gene end was trimmed by 6 bases and the J gene end by 9 bases; junction bases not matched to a gene: 4. CDR1 and CDR2 (germline): SGHVS, FNYEAQ. The CDR3 runs 12 residues. This entry is derived from a study of T cells in Graves' hyperthyroidism and ophthalmopathy.

Sequencing used blood. This receptor was taken from a man between 25 and 39 years old with Graves' ophthalmopathy. The V call is TRBV7-6, the J call TRBJ2-3; 9 nucleotides agree with TRBD1. CDR3 sequence: CASRATGGTQYF. CDR3 sequence (DNA): TGTGCCAGCAGGGCCACAGGGGGCACGCAGTATTTT.